A few counts support the clone carrying this TCR beta chain. Some clones are missing from TCRdb's copy, which holds only in-frame ones; the method was immunoSEQ multiplex PCR. This sample has under 1,100,000 clones; about 75% occur once, and the top ten carry approximately 1.5%. This sample was taken from a study of shared clonotypes between healthy human individuals. The V gene lost 1 base and the J gene lost 5 bases, with 8 bases spanning the gap. The CDR3 is 12 residues long. CDR1 is GTSNPN, CDR2 SVGIG, per germline (reference sequence). Sequencing was done on a sample of memory CD4+ T cells sorted from blood. Subset indicated: CD45RA-negative fraction. The clonotype was recovered from a young man in good health. The rearrangement uses TRBV30 and TRBJ2-5; D is ambiguous. CDR3 bases: TGTGCCTGGAGTGGGGGAAGCGAGACCCAGTACTTC. This codes for CAWSGGSETQYF.